This TCR beta chain was recorded in a study of blood T cell repertoires in COVID-19. Between the trimmed V and J ends, which lost 4 bases and 6 bases, there was a span of 19 bases. There are 16 residues in the CDR3. Germline V gene sequence: CDR1 SGHRS, CDR2 YFSETQ. Generated by immunoSEQ multiplex PCR, the TCRdb table keeps only in-frame clones and is missing some. The sample holds some 45,000 clones, roughly 80% seen once. The gene calls are TRBV5-1 and TRBJ1-4, with a tentative D call TRBD1 (6 bases). This sequence originates from a man between 60 and 70 years old with acute or convalescent COVID-19. The sample was peripheral blood. The CDR3 nucleotides are TGCGCCAGCAGCCCGGGCTCGGGGGGCGCGTATGAAAAACTGTTTTTT. Translating it yields CASSPGSGGAYEKLFF.